Listed below are T cell receptor beta chains from one sample, sequenced in a study of cytomegalovirus exposure and HLA in healthy donors. The data were produced by immunoSEQ multiplex PCR, yet TCRdb's version contains in-frame clones alone and is incomplete. The data contain more than 140,000 clones, about four fifths of them singletons. Sequenced: PBMCs. These receptors were obtained from a man in his thirties or forties in good health and CMV-seropositive. The CDR3 runs from the conserved cysteine through the conserved F or W. The D gene is left open where the match is weak. Clone size is not always given. Where it is, it says once, few, many or a class for expanded clones.

d_gene	v_gene	abundance	j_gene	CDR3nt	CDR3aa
NA	TRBV2	NA	TRBJ2-5	TGTGCCAGCATGCGGGTTCTAGAGACCCAGTACTTC	CASMRVLETQYF
NA	TRBV30	NA	TRBJ2-5	TGTGCCTGGAGTGTTGCGGGGAGTCTCTCGGAGACCCAGTACTTC	CAWSVAGSLSETQYF
NA	TRBV7-6	few	TRBJ1-1	TGTGCCAGCAGCTTAACAGGCCTTGAAGCTTTCTTT	CASSLTGLEAFF
NA	TRBV6-5	NA	TRBJ2-7	TGTGCCAGCAGCCCCCAGCGGAGGGGGCCGGGGGAGCAGTACTTC	CASSPQRRGPGEQYF
NA	TRBV27	NA	TRBJ1-5	TGTGCCAGCAGCCCCGACAGCAACACCTATAGCAATCAGCCCCAGCATTTT	CASSPDSNTYSNQPQHF
NA	TRBV6-7	NA	TRBJ1-1	TGTGCCAGCAGCGGGACACCCGGATCCACCATGAACACTGAAGCTTTCTTT	CASSGTPGSTMNTEAFF
TRBD1	TRBV19	once	TRBJ1-6	TGTGCCAGTAGTCCCGGGACAGGGGACTCACCCCTCCACTTT	CASSPGTGDSPLHF
NA	TRBV6-4	few	TRBJ1-1	TGTGCCAGCAGTGACGGGAGAAGCACTGAAGCTTTCTTT	CASSDGRSTEAFF
NA	TRBV27	NA	TRBJ2-7	TGTGCCAGCAGTTCGCTCGGACAGAGCTCCTACGAGCAGTACTTC	CASSSLGQSSYEQYF
TRBD1	TRBV7-9	NA	TRBJ2-3	TGTTCCAGCAGCCGAACTCTCCGGGACAGGAGTTTTTCAGATACGCAGTATTTT	CSSSRTLRDRSFSDTQYF
TRBD2	TRBV28	few	TRBJ2-2	TGTGCCAGCATTGGGGGGGCCGGGGAGCTGTTTTTT	CASIGGAGELFF
NA	TRBV5-1	NA	TRBJ2-2	TGCGCCAGCAGCTTGCAGGCGGGGCATGGGGCCGGGGAGCTGTTTTTT	CASSLQAGHGAGELFF
TRBD2	TRBV7-6	NA	TRBJ2-7	TGTGCCAGCAGCTTGGTAGTACTAGCGGAAGTTAGCTCCTACGAGCAGTACTTC	CASSLVVLAEVSSYEQYF
NA	TRBV6-1	few	TRBJ1-2	TGTGCCAGCAGTGAAGTGGGGGCAGTTAACTATGGCTACACCTTC	CASSEVGAVNYGYTF
TRBD2	TRBV14	NA	TRBJ2-4	TGTGCCAGCAGCCCCCTGGGAGGGGCGGGAAACATTCAGTACTTC	CASSPLGGAGNIQYF
TRBD2	TRBV18	NA	TRBJ2-5	TGTGCCAGCTCACCGGGACTAGCGGGAGGCCCCCGAGAGACCCAGTACTTC	CASSPGLAGGPRETQYF
TRBD2	TRBV5-1	few	TRBJ2-7	TGCGCCAGCAGGGCGGGGGACCACGAGCAGTACTTC	CASRAGDHEQYF
TRBD2	TRBV14	few	TRBJ2-1	TGTGCCAGCACGAGCGGGAGGGCTCAGTTCTTC	CASTSGRAQFF
NA	TRBV7-2	once	TRBJ1-6	TGTGCCAGCAGCTCCCAGGGTACCAGTAATTCACCCCTCCACTTT	CASSSQGTSNSPLHF
TRBD2	TRBV5-1	once	TRBJ2-5	TGCGCCAGCAGCTTGGGGTTACTAGCGGGGGGAGAAGAGACCCAGTACTTC	CASSLGLLAGGEETQYF
TRBD1	TRBV6-6	NA	TRBJ2-7	TGTGCCAGCAACCCGGACAGGGCTTCCTACGAGCAGTACTTC	CASNPDRASYEQYF
TRBD1	TRBV9	NA	TRBJ1-6	TGTGCCAGCAGCCCAGGACAGGGCTCACCCCTCCACTTT	CASSPGQGSPLHF
NA	TRBV6-5	NA	TRBJ1-1	TGTGCCAGCAGTTACTCGAATAATCGGGATGAAGCTTTCTTT	CASSYSNNRDEAFF
NA	TRBV19	NA	TRBJ2-1	TGTGCCAGTAGTATGGGGCAGGGGTCGTACAATGAGCAGTTCTTC	CASSMGQGSYNEQFF
TRBD1	TRBV5-6	few	TRBJ1-1	TGTGCCAGCAGCTTTGACAGGGGAACTGAAGCTTTCTTT	CASSFDRGTEAFF
TRBD2	TRBV5-4	NA	TRBJ2-5	TGTGCCAGCAGCTTGGAAGTTCTAGCGGGAGGGATTGCGGAGACCCAGTACTTC	CASSLEVLAGGIAETQYF
NA	TRBV28	few	TRBJ2-7	TGTGCCAGCAGCATACAGGACTACGAGCAGTACTTC	CASSIQDYEQYF
TRBD1	TRBV5-1	NA	TRBJ2-5	TGCGCCAGCAGCTTGTGGGACAGGGAGACAGAGACCCAGTACTTC	CASSLWDRETETQYF
NA	TRBV30	NA	TRBJ1-1	TGTGCCTGGAGTGTCAGGGCGAACACTGAAGCTTTCTTT	CAWSVRANTEAFF
NA	TRBV14	NA	TRBJ2-7	TGTGCCAGCAGCGAAAGGGGTAGTGGATCCTACGAGCAGTACTTC	CASSERGSGSYEQYF
TRBD2	TRBV19	NA	TRBJ2-7	TGTGCCAGTAGTATAGCGGGTAGCGGGACCTACGAGCAGTACTTC	CASSIAGSGTYEQYF
TRBD2	TRBV5-1	once	TRBJ2-1	TGCGCCAGCAGCGTAGCCGGGACTAGCGGATACAATGAGCAGTTCTTC	CASSVAGTSGYNEQFF
TRBD1	TRBV2	NA	TRBJ2-1	TGTGCCAGCAGTTGGGGGACAGGGGGCAATGAGCAGTTCTTC	CASSWGTGGNEQFF
NA	TRBV27	few	TRBJ1-1	TGTGCCAGCAGTCCCTTAGGGGTGAACACTGAAGCTTTCTTT	CASSPLGVNTEAFF
NA	TRBV19	NA	TRBJ1-1	TGTGCCAGTAGTATAGCCGCGGTAACTGAAGCTTTCTTT	CASSIAAVTEAFF
NA	TRBV28	NA	TRBJ1-4	TGTGCCAGCAGTTCCGGCCTTCTAGGGGGAAAACTGTTTTTT	CASSSGLLGGKLFF
NA	TRBV28	NA	TRBJ1-5	TGTGCCAGCAGTAACAGGGAGATTTATCAGCCCCAGCATTTT	CASSNREIYQPQHF
TRBD1	TRBV7-9	once	TRBJ1-2	TGTGCCAGCAGCCCGACCGGGACAGGGAGCGCTGATGGCTACACCTTC	CASSPTGTGSADGYTF
NA	TRBV27	few	TRBJ1-1	TGTGCCAGCAGACGACAGCCGAACACTGAAGCTTTCTTT	CASRRQPNTEAFF
TRBD2	TRBV2	NA	TRBJ2-7	TGTGCCAGCAGGACGACTAGCGGGACGACCTCCTACGAGCAGTACTTC	CASRTTSGTTSYEQYF
TRBD2	TRBV9	few	TRBJ2-7	TGTGCCAGCAGCGTAGCGCTGGGGGGGGGTTACGAGCAGTACTTC	CASSVALGGGYEQYF
TRBD1	TRBV6-1	once	TRBJ1-2	TGTGCCAGCAGTCACCGGGACAGGGGGCGTGGTGGCTACACCTTC	CASSHRDRGRGGYTF
TRBD1	TRBV27	NA	TRBJ1-5	TGTGCCAGCAGTTTGGGGCAGGGGGGCCTATCGCCCCAGCATTTT	CASSLGQGGLSPQHF
NA	TRBV27	once	TRBJ1-6	TGTGCCAGCAGTTACCGCCTCCCCACTTATAATTCACCCCTCCACTTT	CASSYRLPTYNSPLHF
NA	TRBV6-5	NA	TRBJ2-7	TGTGCCAGCAGTTACGGCGAGGGCGAGCAGTACTTC	CASSYGEGEQYF
NA	TRBV2	few	TRBJ1-1	TGTGCCAGCAGCGTGTCGAACACTGAAGCTTTCTTT	CASSVSNTEAFF
NA	TRBV19	few	TRBJ1-1	TGTGCCAGTAGTATCATGGGCAGGGAAGCTTTCTTT	CASSIMGREAFF
TRBD1	TRBV18	NA	TRBJ1-6	TGTGCCAGCTCACCCGGGACAGGGGGTAATTCACCCCTCCACTTT	CASSPGTGGNSPLHF
NA	TRBV27	NA	TRBJ2-3	TGTGCCAGCAGTCCCCGGGACTTTAGCACAGATACGCAGTATTTT	CASSPRDFSTDTQYF
NA	TRBV19	few	TRBJ2-6	TGTGCCAGTAAGAGGGCCGGGGCCAACGTCCTGACTTTC	CASKRAGANVLTF